The 31 T cell receptor beta chains below all came from one sample that was sequenced in a study of T cell responses to AZD1222 COVID-19 vaccine. Assay: immunoSEQ multiplex PCR; the TCRdb copy retains only in-frame clones and omits some. Counted here are some 120,000 clones, approximately 93% occurring once; the ten biggest clones make up under 3.5%. The specimen was peripheral blood, collected on day 0 of AZD1222 vaccination. These receptors all stem from an adult in good health.

The rearrangement joins TRBV13 to TRBJ2-7; TRBD1 matches 10 bases. Germline V lookup: CDR1 PRHDT, CDR2 FYEKMQ (reference sequence). V gave up 1 base and J gave up 4 bases; unmatched junction bases: 1. The CDR3 is 14 amino acids. The CDR3 loop reads CASSLAGQGYEQYF. The CDR3 nucleotides are TGTGCCAGCAGCTTAGCGGGACAGGGGTACGAGCAGTACTTC.

CDR3 coding DNA: TGTGCCAGCAGCTTTACCCTCGAGCAGTACTTC. Encoded protein: CASSFTLEQYF. The rearrangement links TRBV5-4 to TRBJ2-7, with unresolved D. The CDR3 contains 11 residues. V was shortened by 2 bases and J by 6 bases, with 6 bases between the two germline ends. The V gene's germline CDR1 is SGHNT and CDR2 YYREEE (reference sequence).

The chain joins TRBV6-2 or TRBV6-3 to TRBJ2-7; 11 bases align to TRBD1. CDR3 length: 15 residues. V lost 7 bases and J lost 5; bases outside the gene matches: 10. The germline CDR1 and CDR2 sequences are MNHEY and SVGEGT. The chain's CDR3 is CASNPLRTGGHEQYF. The CDR3 DNA sequence: TGTGCCAGCAACCCTCTACGGACAGGGGGCCACGAGCAGTACTTC.

The V gene is TRBV19, the J gene TRBJ1-5; D not certain. Per germline, CDR1 LNHDA and CDR2 SQIVND (reference sequence). The CDR3 spans 14 residues. Between the trimmed V and J ends, which lost 6 bases and 4 bases, there was a span of 13 bases. This CDR3 is CASRSLQLNQPQHF. The CDR3 DNA follows: TGTGCCAGTAGGAGCCTTCAGCTGAATCAGCCCCAGCATTTT.

The chain recombines TRBV27 with TRBJ2-7; 14 bases align to TRBD2. Losses at the gene ends were 6 bases for V and 5 bases for J; bases not matched to a gene: 3. Germline V CDR1 and CDR2: MNHEY, SMNVEV (reference sequence). The length of the CDR3 is 14 residues. CDR3 in amino acids: CASRPGLAGDEQYF. The CDR3 DNA reads TGTGCCAGCAGACCGGGACTAGCGGGAGACGAGCAGTACTTC.

V gene TRBV27 combines with J gene TRBJ2-7, with 7 bases aligning to TRBD1. Germline V lookup: CDR1 MNHEY, CDR2 SMNVEV (reference sequence). Germline trimming cut 6 bases from V and 0 bases from J; bases unmatched to any gene: 8. The CDR3 sequence is 15 residues long. The CDR3 here is CASSPGQDHSYEQYF. CDR3 nucleotide sequence: TGTGCCAGCAGCCCCGGACAGGACCACTCCTACGAGCAGTACTTC.

The J gene is TRBJ2-2, the V gene TRBV5-5, with TRBD1 identical over 12 bases. Germline CDR1 and CDR2: SGHKS and YYEKEE (reference sequence). The CDR3 is made up of 17 amino acids. V lost 2 bases and J lost 7; bases outside the gene matches: 9. CDR3 DNA sequence: TGTGCCAGCAGCTTCTCCTCCGGGACAGGGGGCGGCGGGGAGCTGTTTTTT. It yields the protein CASSFSSGTGGGGELFF. Drawing the rest from reference TRBV5-5 and TRBJ2-2, the complete variable domain is DAGVTQSPTHLIKTRGQQVTLRCSPISGHKSVSWYQQVLGQGPQFIFQYYEKEERGRGNFPDRFSARQFPNYSSELNVNALLLGDSALYLCASSFSSGTGGGGELFFGEGSRLTVL.

The CDR3 DNA reads as TGTGCCAGCAGAGGGGGTGGCGGATTGAACACTGAAGCTTTCTTT. Translated, it gives CASRGGGGLNTEAFF. The V call is TRBV6-5, the J call TRBJ1-1, with D possibly TRBD1 on 6 matching bases. With 6 bases removed from V and 0 bases from J, the gap between germline ends came to 14 bases. The germline V gene encodes CDR1 MNHEY and CDR2 SVGAGI. The CDR3 has 15 amino acids.

This chain uses TRBV9 with TRBJ2-1; 8 bases are shared with TRBD1. Germline CDR1 and CDR2: SGDLS and YYNGEE. The CDR3 is 15 residues long. V dropped 4 bases and J dropped 7; count of bases not matched to a gene: 10. This CDR3 reads CASSPSGGSDNEQFF. Written as DNA, the CDR3 is TGTGCCAGCAGCCCTTCAGGGGGCTCAGATAATGAGCAGTTCTTC.

V usage is TRBV5-6 and J usage is TRBJ2-3; no reliable D call. CDR3 size: 13 residues. Per germline, CDR1 SGHDT and CDR2 YYEEEE. Trimming left V 2 bases short and J 6 bases short, with 10 bases between. The CDR3 reads CASSLPLGDTQYF. The CDR3 nucleotides are TGTGCCAGCAGCTTACCCCTTGGCGATACGCAGTATTTT.

The chain combines TRBV19 with TRBJ2-1; D is possibly TRBD2 (6 bases). Germline values: CDR1 LNHDA, CDR2 SQIVND (reference sequence). The CDR3 length is 16 residues. The ends were cut back, 3 bases at V and 7 bases at J, with 19 bases in the middle. CDR3 in amino acids: CASSMADTPGGNEQFF. For the CDR3, the DNA is TGTGCCAGTAGTATGGCAGACACTCCTGGGGGGAATGAGCAGTTCTTC.

Only one count was recorded for this clone. The CDR3 bases are TGTGCCAGCTCACCCTTCGGGCTTAGCATTCAGTACTTC. It translates to CASSPFGLSIQYF. V is TRBV18 and J is TRBJ2-4; no clear D gene. Between the trimmed V and J ends, which lost 3 bases and 9 bases, there was a span of 12 bases. Per germline, CDR1 KGHSH and CDR2 LQKENI. The CDR3 has 13 residues.

This clone has just a few counts. V is TRBV15 and J is TRBJ2-7; D may be TRBD2 (6 bases). This CDR3 has 14 amino acids. Trimming stripped 5 bases from V and 4 bases from J, with 15 bases between. Germline CDR1 reads LNHNV; CDR2 reads YYDKDF (reference sequence). CDR3 in amino acids: CATSLKAAGYEQYF. In DNA form, the CDR3 reads TGTGCCACCAGCTTAAAGGCGGCGGGATACGAGCAGTACTTC.

This chain uses TRBV2 with TRBJ2-6; perhaps D is TRBD1 or TRBD2 (5 bases each). The CDR3 has 16 amino acids. The germline V gene encodes CDR1 SNHLY and CDR2 FYNNEI. The germline V and J ends were trimmed by 3 bases and 0 bases, with 9 bases remaining between them. The CDR3 DNA reads TGTGCCAGCAGTGATGAGGGGATCTCTGGGGCCAACGTCCTGACTTTC. This sequence encodes CASSDEGISGANVLTF.

The chain links TRBV15 to TRBJ2-1; 11 nucleotides align to TRBD2. This CDR3 spans 17 amino acids. In germline, CDR1 is LNHNV, CDR2 YYDKDF (reference sequence). V was pared by 2 bases and J by 4 bases, with 7 bases of the junction left unmatched. The CDR3 sequence: CATSRQLAGGAYNEQFF. The CDR3 DNA follows: TGTGCCACCAGCAGACAGCTAGCGGGAGGCGCATACAATGAGCAGTTCTTC.

The V gene is TRBV9, the J gene TRBJ2-1, with TRBD2 matching over 14 bases. CDR1 and CDR2 from the germline V gene are SGDLS and YYNGEE. V shed 2 bases, J shed 5 bases, and the junction held 12 bases outside the gene matches. The CDR3 has 19 residues. DNA for the CDR3: TGTGCCAGCAGCGTGCCCGGGACTAGCGGGAGTGGGTGGGACAATGAGCAGTTCTTC. Residues: CASSVPGTSGSGWDNEQFF.

The J gene is TRBJ2-1, the V gene TRBV13; 9 nucleotides match TRBD2. Trimming took 1 base from V and 9 from J; bases not matched to a gene: 10. The CDR3 has 16 residues. Germline V gene lookup returns CDR1 PRHDT and CDR2 FYEKMQ (reference sequence). The CDR3 sequence: CASSLEAAGGLGEQFF. The DNA of the CDR3 is TGTGCCAGCAGCTTAGAAGCTGCGGGAGGGCTCGGTGAGCAGTTCTTC.

The rearrangement links TRBV5-5 to TRBJ2-7; D ambiguous. V lost 0 bases to trimming and J lost 1 base, with 8 bases between them. Germline V lookup: CDR1 SGHKS, CDR2 YYEKEE (reference sequence). This CDR3 spans 14 amino acids. The CDR3 region has the DNA TGTGCCAGCAGCTTGGAAGGGCAATCCTACGAGCAGTACTTC. Encoded protein: CASSLEGQSYEQYF.

The chain couples TRBV12-2 to TRBJ1-6; the table's D call TRBD1 went unverified against the DNA. TRBV12-2 is designated a pseudogene. The CDR3 loop spans 16 amino acids. The CDR3 reads CASRLDQGRYNSPLHF. CDR3 coding DNA: TGTGCAAGTCGCTTAGATCAGGGGCGGTATAATTCACCCCTCCACTTT.

The genes are TRBV27 and TRBJ2-1; 7 nucleotides agree with TRBD1. CDR3 length equals 15 residues. With 2 bases clipped from V and 5 bases from J, the junction kept 6 bases outside the gene matches. Per germline, CDR1 MNHEY and CDR2 SMNVEV (reference sequence). The CDR3 is CASSLRGTVNNEQFF. The CDR3 DNA reads as TGTGCCAGCAGTTTACGAGGGACAGTAAACAATGAGCAGTTCTTC.

The V and J genes are TRBV28 and TRBJ1-2; the D is unclear. The CDR3 runs to 12 residues. Germline V CDR1 and CDR2: MDHEN, SYDVKM. V was cut by 5 bases and J by 4 bases, with 8 bases left in between. The CDR3 DNA follows: TGTGCCAGCAGTCTGCGCAGCTATGGCTACACCTTC. This codes for CASSLRSYGYTF.

The rearrangement joins TRBV6-1 to TRBJ1-1; no definite D call. The CDR3 has 13 residues. Germline-derived CDR1 and CDR2 are MNHNS and SASEGT. V lost 1 base and J lost 11, with 14 bases in between. The DNA of the CDR3 is TGTGCCAGCAGTGAAGATTGGAGGATTAGGGCTTTCTTT. It yields the protein CASSEDWRIRAFF.

The CDR3 region is CASTVGQINEKLFF. The CDR3 DNA is TGTGCCAGTACGGTGGGACAGATTAATGAAAAACTGTTTTTT. J is TRBJ1-4 and V is TRBV19, with TRBD1 matching over 7 bases. J lost 4 bases, V lost 7 bases, and 6 bases had no gene match. The germline V gene encodes CDR1 LNHDA and CDR2 SQIVND (reference sequence). The CDR3 loop spans 14 amino acids.

This chain connects TRBV4-2 to TRBJ2-3; perhaps TRBD2 as D (6 bases). Germline V lookup: CDR1 LGHNA, CDR2 YNFKEQ. This CDR3 region has 15 residues. V was trimmed by 1 base and J by 0 bases, leaving 8 bases between them. CDR3 sequence: CASSQVAASTDTQYF. DNA of the CDR3: TGTGCCAGCAGCCAAGTAGCGGCTAGCACAGATACGCAGTATTTT.

The chain is built from TRBV19 and TRBJ1-5, with TRBD1 as a possible D gene (6 bases). CDR1 LNHDA and CDR2 SQIVND come from the germline V gene (reference sequence). V lost 10 bases and J 1 base, leaving 14 bases between the germline ends. The CDR3 has 14 amino acids. In DNA form, the CDR3 reads TGTGCCACCCGGGACATCAGGAGCAATCAGCCCCAGCATTTT. As protein: CATRDIRSNQPQHF.

This sequence joins TRBV15 and TRBJ2-3, with D possibly being TRBD1 (5 bases). Trimming stripped 0 bases from V and 0 bases from J, with 22 bases between. This CDR3 contains 20 residues. Per the germline V gene, CDR1 is LNHNV and CDR2 is YYDKDF (reference sequence). CDR3 in DNA: TGTGCCACCAGCAGAGATCTACCAGGGCTAACTTTACCTAGCACAGATACGCAGTATTTT. Translating it yields CATSRDLPGLTLPSTDTQYF.

CDR3 in DNA: TGTGCCAGCACGTCGTCGGGTAGCGGGAGCAATGAGCAGTTCTTC. It codes for CASTSSGSGSNEQFF. This chain uses TRBV9 with TRBJ2-1; the match to TRBD2 covers 9 bases. The CDR3 extends over 15 amino acids. CDR1 is SGDLS and CDR2 is YYNGEE in the germline V gene. Trimming at V came to 6 bases and at J to 6 bases, leaving 10 bases not matched to a gene.

The J gene is TRBJ1-4, the V gene TRBV28, with D maybe TRBD1 (5 bases). Germline CDR1 MDHEN, CDR2 SYDVKM. This CDR3 is 13 amino acids long. V lost 8 bases to trimming and J lost 8 bases, with 15 bases between them. CDR3 nucleotide sequence: TGTGCCAGCTCTTTGCAGGGTCGCGAAAAACTGTTTTTT. The encoded protein is CASSLQGREKLFF.

The gene calls are TRBV19 and TRBJ2-1; D may be TRBD1 or TRBD2 (5 bases each). V lost 7 bases and J 4 bases, leaving 17 bases between the germline ends. CDR3 length equals 15 residues. Germline V gene sequence: CDR1 LNHDA, CDR2 SQIVND (reference sequence). This CDR3 reads CASNLGPGNYNEQFF. As DNA, the CDR3 is TGTGCCAGTAATCTGGGACCAGGGAATTACAATGAGCAGTTCTTC.

The rearrangement uses TRBV18 and TRBJ1-4; D is unclear. The germline V and J ends were trimmed by 2 bases and 5 bases, with 12 bases remaining between them. The germline V gene encodes CDR1 KGHSH and CDR2 LQKENI. This CDR3 is 15 amino acids long. CDR3 in amino acids: CASSPSQVPNEKLFF. As DNA, the CDR3 is TGTGCCAGCTCACCATCCCAGGTCCCGAATGAAAAACTGTTTTTT.

This clone showed up just once. The CDR3 coding sequence is TGTGCCAGCAGCTTTATAACCCCCAAGACCCAGCATTTT. Amino acids: CASSFITPKTQHF. J is TRBJ1-5 and V is TRBV5-8, with D uncertain. Germline assignment: CDR1 SGHTS and CDR2 YDEGEE. The CDR3 has 13 amino acids. V shed 2 bases and J shed 11 bases, with 14 bases lying between them.